The 16 T cell receptor beta chains below were found in one sample sequenced in a study of cytomegalovirus exposure and HLA in healthy donors. The assay was immunoSEQ multiplex PCR, and TCRdb's table has in-frame clones only and misses some. The table has about 190,000 clones, 86% seen once. The sample taken for sequencing was PBMCs. These receptors were obtained from a young woman in good health and CMV-seronegative.

The CDR3 region has the DNA TGTGCCAGCAGCGCAGAGGACAGAATGAACACTGAAGCTTTCTTT. Amino acids: CASSAEDRMNTEAFF. The chain has TRBV7-2 and TRBJ1-1; D is perhaps TRBD1 (6 bases). Trimming removed 5 bases from V and 0 bases from J, with 13 bases in between. Germline assignment: CDR1 SGHTA and CDR2 FQGNSA. The CDR3 runs 15 residues. Full variable domain (remainder filled in from reference TRBV7-2 and TRBJ1-1): GAGVSQSPSNKVTEKGKDVELRCDPISGHTALYWYRQSLGQGLEFLIYFQGNSAPDKSGLPSDRFSAERTGGSVSTLTIQRTQQEDSAVYLCASSAEDRMNTEAFFGQGTRLTVV.

Here the CDR3 reads CASSSDSGGTQYF. DNA of the CDR3: TGTGCCAGTAGTTCGGATAGCGGGGGGACCCAGTACTTC. The V gene is TRBV19, the J gene TRBJ2-5; 9 bases agree with TRBD2. CDR3 length: 13 residues. The V gene's germline CDR1 is LNHDA and CDR2 SQIVND (reference sequence). The V and J ends lost 5 bases and 7 bases, in that order; junction bases with no gene match: 5. Full variable domain (outside the CDR3, taken from reference TRBV19 and TRBJ2-5): DGGITQSPKYLFRKEGQNVTLSCEQNLNHDAMYWYRQDPGQGLRLIYYSQIVNDFQKGDIAEGYSVSREKKESFPLTVTSAQKNPTAFYLCASSSDSGGTQYFGPGTRLLVL.

The rearrangement joins TRBV10-3 to TRBJ2-5; D is ambiguous. CDR3 length equals 14 residues. Trimming left V 1 base short and J 1 base short, with 7 bases between. CDR1 ENHRY and CDR2 SYGVKD come from the germline V gene. The CDR3 nucleotides are TGTGCCATCAGTGAGTACAGACGCCAAGAGACCCAGTACTTC. Amino acid sequence: CAISEYRRQETQYF.

The chain employs TRBV4-1 and TRBJ2-7, with D maybe TRBD2 (6 bases). The CDR3 runs 17 residues. V was trimmed by 1 base and J by 5 bases, leaving 21 bases between them. Germline CDR1 MGHRA, CDR2 YSYEKL. Here the CDR3 reads CASSQGGTSGREHEQYF. The CDR3 coding sequence is TGCGCCAGCAGCCAAGGTGGAACGAGCGGGCGTGAGCACGAGCAGTACTTC.

The rearrangement uses TRBV6-1 and TRBJ2-3, with 9 bases matching TRBD2. The trim removed 2 bases at V and 1 base at J, leaving 13 bases unmatched. The CDR3 length is 19 residues. Germline assignment: CDR1 MNHNS and CDR2 SASEGT. CDR3 sequence reads: CASSETWLAGLGGTDTQYF. The CDR3 DNA reads as TGTGCCAGCAGTGAAACGTGGCTAGCGGGACTTGGCGGCACAGATACGCAGTATTTT.

There are a few counts of this clone. The rearrangement uses TRBV27 and TRBJ1-1; D remains ambiguous. Trimming pared 6 bases from V and 11 bases from J, leaving 19 bases between. This CDR3 has 13 residues. In germline, CDR1 is MNHEY, CDR2 SMNVEV (reference sequence). The CDR3 DNA follows: TGTGCCAGCAGGCCGGTGGCGGCAGAAGTGGCTTTCTTT. Translation: CASRPVAAEVAFF.

This clone was seen only a few times. This sequence joins TRBV30 and TRBJ2-2; 10 nucleotides align to TRBD1. V shed 2 bases and J 7 bases; nucleotides not matched to a gene: 7. This CDR3 contains 15 residues. In germline, CDR1 is GTSNPN, CDR2 SVGIG (reference sequence). The chain's CDR3 is CAWSFRDRGGGELFF. CDR3 nucleotide sequence: TGTGCCTGGAGTTTTCGGGACAGGGGAGGCGGGGAGCTGTTTTTT.

The chain carries TRBV5-1 and TRBJ1-1, with 7 nucleotides matching TRBD1. Germline trimming cut 4 bases from V and 6 bases from J; bases unmatched to any gene: 6. Germline V gives CDR1 SGHRS, CDR2 YFSETQ. The CDR3 is 13 amino acids. The CDR3 is CASSPGQGAEAFF. The CDR3 DNA is TGCGCCAGCAGCCCAGGCCAGGGGGCTGAAGCTTTCTTT.

The rearrangement links TRBV7-9 to TRBJ1-5, with TRBD1 matching over 10 bases. CDR3 length: 14 residues. Germline lookup yields CDR1 SEHNR and CDR2 FQNEAQ (reference sequence). The junction had 3 bases not matched to a gene; V was cut back by 5 bases and J by 5 bases. CDR3: CASSRQGAHQPQHF. The CDR3 bases are TGTGCCAGCAGCAGACAGGGGGCACATCAGCCCCAGCATTTT.

The chain links TRBV29-1 to TRBJ2-5; 9 bases map to TRBD2. Germline CDR1 SQVTM, CDR2 ANQGSEA. The CDR3 consists of 13 residues. After removal of 4 bases from V and 5 bases from J, the junction contained 5 bases not matched to a gene. CDR3 nucleotide sequence: TGCAGCGTTGTGGCGGGAGGGGGGGAGACCCAGTACTTC. It is translated as CSVVAGGGETQYF.

This chain joins TRBV4-1 and TRBJ2-2; D possibly corresponds to TRBD1 (5 bases). The CDR3 runs 16 residues. Germline V gene lookup returns CDR1 MGHRA and CDR2 YSYEKL. Trimming removed 3 bases at V and 4 bases at J, with 15 bases between. The CDR3 loop reads CASSQGRRGRTGELFF. CDR3 nucleotides: TGCGCCAGCAGCCAGGGTAGAAGGGGTCGCACCGGGGAGCTGTTTTTT.

This clone was observed a single time. The J gene is TRBJ2-3, the V gene TRBV2, with D possibly being TRBD2 (6 bases). With 6 bases removed from V and 2 bases from J, the gap between germline ends came to 15 bases. The CDR3 is made up of 15 amino acids. Germline V gene sequence: CDR1 SNHLY, CDR2 FYNNEI. This CDR3 reads CASRKTRLSTDTQYF. The CDR3, as DNA: TGTGCCAGCAGAAAGACTAGATTGTCCACAGATACGCAGTATTTT. Full variable domain (missing parts from reference TRBV2 and TRBJ2-3): EPEVTQTPSHQVTQMGQEVILRCVPISNHLYFYWYRQILGQKVEFLVSFYNNEISEKSEIFDDQFSVERPDGSNFTLKIRSTKLEDSAMYFCASRKTRLSTDTQYFGPGTRLTVL.

This chain links TRBV30 with TRBJ2-5, with a weak D call TRBD2 (5 bases). Trimming left V 3 bases short and J 3 bases short, with 17 bases between. The CDR3 runs 15 residues. From germline, CDR1 is GTSNPN and CDR2 SVGIG (reference sequence). In nucleotides, the CDR3 is TGTGCCTGGAGCCGTCGGGGTAGCGCCAAAGAGACCCAGTACTTC. Translation gives CAWSRRGSAKETQYF.

V usage is TRBV10-3 and J usage is TRBJ2-7, with D uncertain. CDR1 and CDR2 (germline): ENHRY, SYGVKD. V gave up 0 bases and J gave up 2 bases, with 11 bases separating them. This CDR3 is 15 amino acids long. CDR3 coding DNA: TGTGCCATCAGTGAGTCCCGGAGAGACCCCTACGAGCAGTACTTC. Protein product: CAISESRRDPYEQYF.

V usage is TRBV2 and J usage is TRBJ1-6, with D uncertain. Germline assignment: CDR1 SNHLY and CDR2 FYNNEI. V lost 4 bases and J lost 0, with 13 bases in between. The CDR3 sequence is 17 residues long. The CDR3 coding sequence is TGTGCCAGCAGTGGGCAGGTCATGAGCTCCTATAATTCACCCCTCCACTTT. Protein sequence: CASSGQVMSSYNSPLHF.

The J gene is TRBJ2-3, the V gene TRBV30; D unclear. Germline V gene data show CDR1 as GTSNPN and CDR2 as SVGIG (reference sequence). This CDR3 comprises 13 residues. V gave up 0 bases and J gave up 1 base, with 5 bases separating them. The CDR3 loop reads CAWSVLGTDTQYF. The CDR3 DNA is TGTGCCTGGAGTGTACTGGGCACAGATACGCAGTATTTT.